Listed below are T cell receptor beta chains from one sample, sequenced in a study of blood T cell repertoires in COVID-19. Clones were sequenced by immunoSEQ multiplex PCR, and TCRdb holds only the in-frame ones, with some missing. The table has roughly 140,000 clones, 70% to 90% seen once. The sequencing input was peripheral blood. These receptor sequences come from a human donor in a cohort sampled during active COVID-19. CDR3s include the opening cysteine and the closing phenylalanine or tryptophan. Each record gives: J gene, clone size, D gene, V gene, CDR3 DNA, CDR3 protein. The D gene is left open where the match is weak. A row's size may be missing; if present it is once, few, many or a size class.

>TRBJ2-1|NA|TRBD2|TRBV5-5
TGTGCCAGCAGCCCGGAAGGACTAGCTCGCAATGAGCAGTTCTTC
CASSPEGLARNEQFF
>TRBJ2-7|NA|NA|TRBV11-2
TGTGCCAGCAGCCTAGAAGGGGTAGCCTACGAGCAGTACTTC
CASSLEGVAYEQYF
>TRBJ2-1|NA|TRBD2|TRBV29-1
TGCAGCGTTGCTCTAGCGGAATACAATGAGCAGTTCTTC
CSVALAEYNEQFF
>TRBJ2-3|NA|NA|TRBV28
TGTGCCAGCAGACCCATCCGCGGTCTAATCACAGATACGCAGTATTTT
CASRPIRGLITDTQYF
>TRBJ2-3|NA|TRBD2|TRBV9
TGTGCCAGCAGCGTAGAGAAAGCGGGGCCCCCAGATACGCAGTATTTT
CASSVEKAGPPDTQYF
>TRBJ1-1|NA|NA|TRBV21-1
TGTGCCAGCAGCACCCTAGGACCGGGACTGTCATATGAAGCTTTCTTT
CASSTLGPGLSYEAFF
>TRBJ2-3|NA|TRBD1|TRBV7-3
TGTGCCAGCAGCTGGGACAGGGGTTCAGATACGCAGTATTTT
CASSWDRGSDTQYF
>TRBJ1-1|NA|NA|TRBV27
TGTGCCAGCAGTTCTATGGGGGGACACACTGAAGCTTTCTTT
CASSSMGGHTEAFF
>TRBJ2-4|NA|NA|TRBV7-6
TGTGCCAGCAGCTTACCAATACAGGTAGCCAAAAACATTCAGTACTTC
CASSLPIQVAKNIQYF
>TRBJ1-6|NA|NA|TRBV11-2
TGTGCCAGCAGCTCAAACATCTTAAATTCACCCCTCCACTTT
CASSSNILNSPLHF
>TRBJ1-1|NA|TRBD1|TRBV3-1/TRBV3-2
TGTGCCAGCAGCCCTCAGACAGGGATTCTTACTGAAGCTTTCTTT
CASSPQTGILTEAFF
>TRBJ2-3|NA|TRBD2|TRBV10-3
TGTGCCATCAGTGTCGGACTAGCGGGAGAGCAGTGGACAGATACGCAGTATTTT
CAISVGLAGEQWTDTQYF
>TRBJ2-3|NA|TRBD2|TRBV5-6
TGTGCCAGCAGCTTGTCCCGGGCTAGCGGGAGTAACTCAGATACGCAGTATTTT
CASSLSRASGSNSDTQYF
>TRBJ2-3|NA|NA|TRBV5-8
TGTGCCAGCAGCATCGGACAGTTTACAGATACGCAGTATTTT
CASSIGQFTDTQYF
>TRBJ2-5|NA|NA|TRBV27
TGTGCCAGCAGTCGTAGCGCCACCCAAGAGACCCAGTACTTC
CASSRSATQETQYF
>TRBJ2-7|NA|TRBD2|TRBV6-6
TGTGCCAGCAGTTATTCGACTAGCGGATCCTACGAGCAGTACTTC
CASSYSTSGSYEQYF
>TRBJ2-5|NA|TRBD1|TRBV6-4
TGTGCCAGCCTACCCGGACAGGGGGCGAGGGAGACCCAGTACTTC
CASLPGQGARETQYF
>TRBJ1-2|NA|NA|TRBV6-5
TGTGCCAGCAGTTTGGGCAGGGGAAGGCCCCCCACTGGCTACACCTTC
CASSLGRGRPPTGYTF
>TRBJ2-7|NA|TRBD1|TRBV7-9
TGTGCCAGCAGCCTCGGGACAGTCGACGAGCAGTACTTC
CASSLGTVDEQYF
>TRBJ2-7|many|NA|TRBV18
TGTGCCAGCTCACAGGCCAGGGTATCGACCTACGAGCAGTACTTC
CASSQARVSTYEQYF
>TRBJ2-7|NA|TRBD1|TRBV10-3
TGTGCCATCAGTGGACAGGGGGTAAATCTAAGCTCCTACGAGCAGTACTTC
CAISGQGVNLSSYEQYF